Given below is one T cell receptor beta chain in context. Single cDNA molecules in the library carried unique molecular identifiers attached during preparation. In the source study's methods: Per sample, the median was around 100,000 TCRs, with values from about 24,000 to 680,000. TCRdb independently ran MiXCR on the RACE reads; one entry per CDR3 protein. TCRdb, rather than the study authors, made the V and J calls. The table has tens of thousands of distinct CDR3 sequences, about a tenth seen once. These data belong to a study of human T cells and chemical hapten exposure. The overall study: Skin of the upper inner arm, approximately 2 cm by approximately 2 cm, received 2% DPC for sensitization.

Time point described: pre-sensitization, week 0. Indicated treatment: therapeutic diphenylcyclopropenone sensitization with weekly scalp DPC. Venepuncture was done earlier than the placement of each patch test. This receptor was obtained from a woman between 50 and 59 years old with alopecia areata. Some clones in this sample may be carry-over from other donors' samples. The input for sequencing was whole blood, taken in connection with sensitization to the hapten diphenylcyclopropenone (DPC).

CDR3 sequence: CATSDPRTVDTQYF. CDR3 DNA sequence: TGTGCCACCAGTGATCCGCGTACCGTAGATACGCAGTATTTT. The rearrangement links TRBV24-1 to TRBJ2-3; the D is unclear. The CDR3 contains 14 residues. Germline lookup yields CDR1 KGHDR and CDR2 SFDVKD. Trimming took 3 bases from V and 5 from J, leaving 11 bases between them.